This paragraph covers one T cell receptor beta chain sequence. What it binds is unknown. One end of the junction is discordant with germline, which a read error may explain. Donors were nominally healthy when sampled, though unrecorded immune exposures were likely. The CDR3 runs to 12 residues. CDR1 GTSNPN and CDR2 SVGIG come from the germline V gene (reference sequence). Researchers ran the PCR with 60 Vbeta and 13 Jbeta primers. Libraries were prepared by immunoSEQ multiplex PCR; TCRdb keeps only in-frame clonotypes and omits some of them. Of 100,000 to 150,000 clones in the sample, about 80% were seen once. The data derive from a study of cytomegalovirus exposure and HLA in healthy donors. The overall study: In a previous analysis, approximately 110 million unique TCR beta sequences were found from 170 million or so T cells.

Study outcomes and limitations: Analysis was carried out at a later point, and it linked a missense DCLRE1C variant to TCR beta V- and J-gene trimming.

The chain links TRBV30 to TRBJ1-2, with D uncertain. The sample was PBMCs. The origin of this receptor is a young man in good health and CMV-seronegative. DNA for the CDR3: TGTGCCTGGAGTGAGCCCAACTATGGCTACCCCTTC. Translation gives CAWSEPNYGYPF.